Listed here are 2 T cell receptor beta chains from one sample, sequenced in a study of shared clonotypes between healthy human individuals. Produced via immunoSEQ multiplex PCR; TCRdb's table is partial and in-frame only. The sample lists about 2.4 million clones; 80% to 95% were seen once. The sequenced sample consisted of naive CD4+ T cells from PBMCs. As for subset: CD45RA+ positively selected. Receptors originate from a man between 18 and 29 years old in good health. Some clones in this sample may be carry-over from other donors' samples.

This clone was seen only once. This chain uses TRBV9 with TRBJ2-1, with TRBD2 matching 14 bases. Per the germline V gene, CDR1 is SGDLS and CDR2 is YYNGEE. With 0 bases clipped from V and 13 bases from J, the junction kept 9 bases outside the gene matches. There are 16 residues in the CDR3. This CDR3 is CASSVVGLAGASPQFF. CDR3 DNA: TGTGCCAGCAGCGTAGTGGGACTAGCGGGAGCTTCTCCCCAGTTCTTC.

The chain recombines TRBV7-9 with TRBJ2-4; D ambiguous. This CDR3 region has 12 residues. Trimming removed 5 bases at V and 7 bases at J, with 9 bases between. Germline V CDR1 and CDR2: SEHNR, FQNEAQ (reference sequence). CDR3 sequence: CASSPSLNIQYF. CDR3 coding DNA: TGTGCCAGCAGCCCCAGTTTGAACATTCAGTACTTC.